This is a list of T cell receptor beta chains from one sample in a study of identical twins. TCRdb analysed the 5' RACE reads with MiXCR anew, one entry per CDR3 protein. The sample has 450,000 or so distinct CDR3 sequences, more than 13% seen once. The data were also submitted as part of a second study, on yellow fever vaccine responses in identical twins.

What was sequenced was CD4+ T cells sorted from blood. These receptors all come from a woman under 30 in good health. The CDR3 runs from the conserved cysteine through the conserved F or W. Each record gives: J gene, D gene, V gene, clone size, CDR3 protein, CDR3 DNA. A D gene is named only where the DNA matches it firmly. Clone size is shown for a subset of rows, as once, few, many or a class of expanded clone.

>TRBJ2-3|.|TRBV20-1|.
CSARDDSWTDTQYF
TGCAGTGCTAGAGATGACAGTTGGACAGATACGCAGTATTTT
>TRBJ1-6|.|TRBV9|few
CASSVAGKGSPLHF
TGTGCCAGCAGCGTAGCAGGGAAGGGCTCACCCCTCCACTTT
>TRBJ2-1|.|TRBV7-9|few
CASSLRQRSYNEQFF
TGTGCCAGCAGCCTTCGACAGAGATCCTACAATGAGCAGTTCTTC
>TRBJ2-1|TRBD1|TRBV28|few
CASSNWGDRGYREQFF
TGTGCCAGCTCCAATTGGGGGGACAGGGGGTATCGTGAGCAGTTCTTC
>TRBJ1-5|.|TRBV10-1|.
CASSQGRNQPQHF
TGCGCCAGCAGCCAGGGGAGGAACCAGCCCCAGCATTTT
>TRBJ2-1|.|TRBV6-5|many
CASSYRNRYNEQFF
TGTGCCAGCAGTTATCGAAACAGGTACAATGAGCAGTTCTTC
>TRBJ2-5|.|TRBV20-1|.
CSARRTLQVLKTQYF
TGCAGTGCTAGACGCACCTTACAGGTCTTAAAGACCCAGTACTTC
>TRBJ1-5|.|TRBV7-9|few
CASSSGVADHQPQHF
TGTGCCAGCAGCTCAGGGGTGGCCGATCATCAGCCCCAGCATTTT
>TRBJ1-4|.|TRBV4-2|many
CASSQDRGASEEKLFF
TGTGCCAGCAGCCAAGATCGAGGGGCATCTGAGGAAAAACTGTTTTTT
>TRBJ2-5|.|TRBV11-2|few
CASSLYSLRRRLQETQYF
TGTGCCAGCAGCTTATACTCTCTACGACGGAGACTTCAAGAGACCCAGTACTTC
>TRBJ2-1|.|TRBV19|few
CASSSPPPDEQFF
TGTGCCAGTAGTTCCCCTCCCCCCGATGAGCAGTTCTTC
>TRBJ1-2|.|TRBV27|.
CASSSQGLGYTF
TGTGCCAGCAGCTCCCAGGGGCTCGGCTACACCTTC
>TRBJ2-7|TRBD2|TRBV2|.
CASSESRLAGAQGQYF
TGTGCCAGCAGTGAGTCCCGACTAGCGGGAGCCCAGGGGCAGTACTTC